The 27 T cell receptor beta chains below were found in one sample sequenced in a study of siplizumab effects on memory and regulatory T cells. In the mixed lymphocyte reaction, cells were cocultured for less than 7 days at 37°C. Method: immunoSEQ multiplex PCR; TCRdb's copy keeps in-frame clones and lacks some. The table lists 10,000 to 15,000 clones, about 44% of them singletons. Antigen specificity for these receptors is unknown. Sequences were obtained from CFSE-low (dividing) CD8+ T cells sorted from an allogeneic mixed lymphocyte reaction. The source of these receptors is a human donor in good health; the cells came from an allogeneic mixed lymphocyte reaction. Some clones in this sample may be carry-over from other donors' samples.

This clone was counted between two and nine times. This chain uses TRBV29-1 with TRBJ2-7; 7 nucleotides match TRBD2. The V segment lost 1 base and the J segment 4 bases; nucleotides outside the gene matches: 7. The CDR3 totals 14 residues. Germline V gives CDR1 SQVTM, CDR2 ANQGSEA. CDR3 region: CSVEGLVGGYEQYF. The CDR3 DNA follows: TGCAGCGTTGAAGGATTGGTCGGGGGGTACGAGCAGTACTTC.

This clone turned up a few times. This chain joins TRBV4-1 and TRBJ2-7; TRBD2 agrees at 10 bases. This CDR3 comprises 16 residues. V gave up 3 bases and J gave up 6 bases; unmatched junction bases: 11. Germline CDR1 is MGHRA and CDR2 is YSYEKL. The CDR3 bases are TGCGCCAGCAGCCAGGACCCAGCGGGAGGGGCCTTCGAGCAGTACTTC. Protein sequence: CASSQDPAGGAFEQYF.

The chain uses TRBV4-1 and TRBJ2-7; 8 bases agree with TRBD1. The J call is in doubt because the DNA end fits TRBJ2-5 better. CDR1 and CDR2 (germline): MGHRA, YSYEKL. The CDR3 sequence is 16 residues long. The CDR3 DNA reads as TGCGCCAGCAGCCAGACGACTGGAGGGACAGGAGAGACCCAGTACTTC. Translation: CASSQTTGGTGETQYF.

The CDR3: CASSYGMTGTEAFF. In nucleotides, the CDR3 is TGTGCCAGCAGCTACGGGATGACAGGTACTGAAGCTTTCTTT. The chain employs TRBV5-6 and TRBJ1-1; tentative D call: TRBD1 (6 bases). Trimming removed 3 bases at V and 5 bases at J, with 14 bases between. Per the germline V gene, CDR1 is SGHDT and CDR2 is YYEEEE. This CDR3 region has 14 residues.

This clone was recorded many times. At one end, the junction sequence differs from germline, possibly due to a read error. The V call is TRBV7-9, the J call TRBJ1-2; D is undetermined. The germline V gene has CDR1 SEHNR and CDR2 FQNEAQ (reference sequence). The CDR3 covers 11 residues. CDR3 in amino acids: CASSLGINRWF. DNA of the CDR3: TGTGCCAGCAGCTTAGGGATCAACCGCTGGTTC.

V usage is TRBV7-3 and J usage is TRBJ2-1; TRBD2 matches at 10 bases. The germline V gene encodes CDR1 SGHTA and CDR2 FQGTGA. The CDR3 contains 14 residues. Trimming at V came to 5 bases and at J to 8 bases, leaving 6 bases not matched to a gene. Here the CDR3 reads CASSQAGGYDEQFF. The CDR3 DNA follows: TGTGCCAGCAGCCAAGCGGGAGGGTATGATGAGCAGTTCTTC.

The rearrangement joins TRBV11-1 to TRBJ2-7; D not resolved. This CDR3 contains 15 residues. Germline CDR1 and CDR2: SGHAT and FQDESV (reference sequence). V lost 1 base, J lost 0 bases, and 10 bases lay in between. CDR3 amino acids: CASSLGQLLSYEQYF. The CDR3 bases are TGTGCCAGCAGCTTAGGGCAGCTCCTCTCCTACGAGCAGTACTTC.

This clone came up a few times. In DNA form, the CDR3 reads TGTGCCAGCAGTGGCCCTGGGACTAGCGGGAGGGAATCTGAGGATGAGCAGTTCTTC. This translates into CASSGPGTSGRESEDEQFF. The chain employs TRBV2 and TRBJ2-1; 16 bases map to TRBD2. V was pared by 4 bases and J by 8 bases, with 14 bases of the junction left unmatched. This CDR3 region has 19 residues. CDR1 SNHLY and CDR2 FYNNEI come from the germline V gene.

The V call is TRBV6-5, the J call TRBJ2-1; 8 bases match TRBD1. The trim removed 5 bases at V and 3 bases at J, leaving 3 bases unmatched. This CDR3 is 14 amino acids long. The V gene's germline CDR1 is MNHEY and CDR2 SVGAGI. The CDR3 DNA reads as TGTGCCAGCAGTCCCGACAGGGGCTACAATGAGCAGTTCTTC. Translation gives CASSPDRGYNEQFF.

This clone was found a few times. This chain links TRBV7-9 with TRBJ2-1, with no clear D. Germline assignment: CDR1 SEHNR and CDR2 FQNEAQ (reference sequence). This CDR3 has 11 amino acids. V was trimmed by 5 bases and J by 8 bases, leaving 7 bases between them. The CDR3 DNA sequence: TGTGCCAGCAGCCCGGCCTATGAGCAGTTCTTC. As protein: CASSPAYEQFF.

The CDR3 here is CASSEVGSRETQYF. The CDR3 bases are TGTGCCAGCAGTGAAGTAGGGAGTAGGGAGACCCAGTACTTC. This rearrangement joins TRBV2 to TRBJ2-5; TRBD2 might be the D (5 bases). The germline gives CDR1 SNHLY, CDR2 FYNNEI. The CDR3 runs 14 residues. Trimming took 1 base from V and 5 from J, leaving 11 bases between them.

This clone was found once. This rearrangement joins TRBV27 to TRBJ2-1; 9 nucleotides align to TRBD2. CDR1 and CDR2 (germline): MNHEY, SMNVEV (reference sequence). Germline trimming cut 5 bases from V and 8 bases from J; bases unmatched to any gene: 13. The CDR3 has 16 amino acids. CDR3 sequence: CASSPLRAGGPDEQFF. CDR3 DNA: TGTGCCAGCAGTCCTCTACGGGCGGGAGGGCCTGATGAGCAGTTCTTC.

The sample holds a few counts of this clone. V and J are TRBV6-1 and TRBJ2-7; TRBD1 agrees at 8 bases. V lost 6 bases to trimming and J lost 3 bases; unmatched junction nucleotides: 7. This CDR3 is 14 amino acids long. The germline V gene has CDR1 MNHNS and CDR2 SASEGT. DNA of the CDR3: TGTGCCAGCAGCCTGGGACAGGTGATCTACGAGCAGTACTTC. It encodes CASSLGQVIYEQYF.

This clone was detected only a few times. The chain couples TRBV29-1 to TRBJ2-7, with 8 bases matching TRBD1. The length of the CDR3 is 14 residues. Unmatched junction bases numbered 8, after V lost 0 bases and J lost 7 bases. CDR1 SQVTM and CDR2 ANQGSEA come from the germline V gene. The DNA for the CDR3 is TGCAGCGTTGAAGACCTGGACAGGGTGGGGGAGCAGTACTTC. Its protein product is CSVEDLDRVGEQYF.

The rearrangement joins TRBV11-1 to TRBJ1-2; no firm D call. There are 12 residues in the CDR3. Per germline, CDR1 SGHAT and CDR2 FQDESV (reference sequence). V was clipped by 1 base and J by 7 bases, with 7 bases between them. CDR3 nucleotide sequence: TGTGCCAGCAGCTTAGGTGGCAGTGGCTACACCTTC. This codes for CASSLGGSGYTF.

This clone rates as medium-sized. This chain uses TRBV6-6 with TRBJ1-4, with no clear D. V lost 5 bases and J 0 bases, leaving 13 bases between the germline ends. The CDR3 loop spans 16 amino acids. Germline V gene sequence: CDR1 MNHNY, CDR2 SVGAGI (reference sequence). As DNA, the CDR3 is TGTGCCAGCAGTGCCCGGGGAGGTGCAACTAATGAAAAACTGTTTTTT. This sequence encodes CASSARGGATNEKLFF.

This clone was picked up a small number of times. The chain links TRBV7-2 to TRBJ2-1; no definite D call. CDR1 and CDR2 (germline): SGHTA, FQGNSA. V was clipped by 0 bases and J by 9 bases, with 9 bases between them. The CDR3 runs 13 residues. The DNA of the CDR3 is TGTGCCAGCAGCTTAGCGGTATGGGTTGAGCAGTTCTTC. It is translated as CASSLAVWVEQFF.

Sample share makes this clone medium-sized. The chain carries TRBV7-6 and TRBJ1-1; D is unresolved. Trimming shortened V by 4 bases and J by 4 bases, and 13 bases separated the two germline ends. Germline V gene data show CDR1 as SGHVS and CDR2 as FNYEAQ. The CDR3 consists of 14 residues. The CDR3 loop is CASSSLVEGTEAFF. The CDR3 DNA is TGTGCCAGCAGCTCCCTGGTGGAGGGCACTGAAGCTTTCTTT.

This chain connects TRBV5-8 to TRBJ1-1, with D unclear. The germline V gene encodes CDR1 SGHTS and CDR2 YDEGEE. This CDR3 is 15 amino acids long. Trimming pared 4 bases from V and 0 bases from J, leaving 13 bases between. CDR3 in DNA: TGTGCCAGCAGCGTGGGGAGCGGGATGAACACTGAAGCTTTCTTT. Protein sequence: CASSVGSGMNTEAFF. The full variable domain, with the rest looked up from reference TRBV5-8 and TRBJ1-1, is EAGVTQSPTHLIKTRGQQATLRCSPISGHTSVYWYQQALGLGLQFLLWYDEGEERNRGNFPPRFSGRQFPNYSSELNVNALELEDSALYLCASSVGSGMNTEAFFGQGTRLTVV.

This clone was seen more than once but under ten times. The V call is TRBV29-1, the J call TRBJ2-7, with D tentatively TRBD1 (7 bases). V was shortened by 4 bases and J by 4 bases, with 20 bases between the two germline ends. Germline V gene lookup returns CDR1 SQVTM and CDR2 ANQGSEA. This CDR3 has 15 residues. Here the CDR3 reads CSVVGLDREAYEQYF. As DNA, the CDR3 is TGCAGCGTTGTTGGGCTAGACAGGGAGGCTTACGAGCAGTACTTC.

There are a few counts of this clone. This chain joins TRBV5-1 and TRBJ2-7; 10 nucleotides match TRBD1. The trim removed 0 bases at V and 0 bases at J, leaving 6 bases unmatched. From germline, CDR1 is SGHRS and CDR2 YFSETQ. The CDR3 covers 17 residues. The CDR3 nucleotides are TGCGCCAGCAGCTTGGGGCCCCGGGACAGGGGCTCCTACGAGCAGTACTTC. It codes for CASSLGPRDRGSYEQYF.

The V gene is TRBV7-2, the J gene TRBJ2-3; D tentatively fits TRBD1 or TRBD2 (5 bases each). This CDR3 has 15 amino acids. CDR1 and CDR2 from the germline V gene are SGHTA and FQGNSA. V was cut by 1 base and J by 2 bases, with 10 bases left in between. The CDR3: CASSLVGAFTDTQYF. CDR3 in DNA: TGTGCCAGCAGCTTAGTCGGGGCTTTCACAGATACGCAGTATTTT.

The rearrangement uses TRBV4-2 and TRBJ2-6; 9 bases map to TRBD2. Germline CDR1 and CDR2: LGHNA and YNFKEQ. The CDR3 has 18 residues. With V trimmed by 3 bases and J by 0 bases, 6 bases remained unmatched. The CDR3 nucleotides are TGTGCCAGCAGCCAGGTAGCGGGAGCGGGCTCTGGGGCCAACGTCCTGACTTTC. Protein product: CASSQVAGAGSGANVLTF.

The rearrangement links TRBV2 to TRBJ2-3; tentatively, D is TRBD1 or TRBD2 (5 bases each). The germline V and J ends were trimmed by 10 bases and 1 base, with 18 bases remaining between them. Germline values: CDR1 SNHLY, CDR2 FYNNEI. The length of the CDR3 is 15 residues. CDR3 DNA: TGTGCCACCAGGGACGGCCCATGGGGCACAGATACGCAGTATTTT. Translating it yields CATRDGPWGTDTQYF.

The chain has TRBV6-6 and TRBJ2-7; perhaps D is TRBD1 or TRBD2 (5 bases each). This CDR3 is 15 amino acids long. Germline V gene data show CDR1 as MNHNY and CDR2 as SVGAGI (reference sequence). V dropped 7 bases and J dropped 0 bases, with 16 bases sitting between them. The CDR3 protein is CASMFGGSPSYEQYF. CDR3 nucleotides: TGTGCCAGCATGTTTGGGGGTTCCCCCTCCTACGAGCAGTACTTC.

The V gene is TRBV7-9, the J gene TRBJ2-7, with 9 positions matching TRBD2. Germline V CDR1 and CDR2: SEHNR, FQNEAQ (reference sequence). V shed 3 bases and J 6 bases; nucleotides not matched to a gene: 12. CDR3 length: 16 residues. CDR3 nucleotide sequence: TGTGCCAGCAGCTTGACCGCGGGAGGGCCGGGGGGCGAGCAGTACTTC. This encodes CASSLTAGGPGGEQYF.

This chain uses TRBV28 with TRBJ2-3; the D gene could be TRBD1 or TRBD2 (6 bases each). The germline V gene has CDR1 MDHEN and CDR2 SYDVKM. The CDR3 spans 14 residues. V shed 7 bases and J shed 8 bases, with 19 bases lying between them. The CDR3 DNA sequence: TGTGCCAGCAAGTTGGGCGGAGGGGGAGCTACGCAGTATTTT. Translated, it gives CASKLGGGGATQYF.